The 27 T cell receptor beta chains below come from one sample, sequenced in a study of blood T cell repertoires in COVID-19. Using immunoSEQ multiplex PCR, the repertoire was profiled, and TCRdb retains in-frame clones only, with some absent. The table has around 120,000 clones, around 87% seen once. The sequencing sample was made of peripheral blood. Every receptor here comes from a woman aged 55-69 years with COVID-19, enrolled during active disease.

This clone has just one count. J is TRBJ1-3 and V is TRBV7-6, with D perhaps TRBD1 (6 bases). The CDR3 is made up of 16 amino acids. V was shortened by 4 bases and J by 4 bases, with 17 bases between the two germline ends. The germline V gene has CDR1 SGHVS and CDR2 FNYEAQ. The DNA of the CDR3 is TGTGCCAGCAGCTCCAGGGGTGCAAGAGGAGGAAACACCATATATTTT. It is translated as CASSSRGARGGNTIYF.

V gene TRBV7-8 combines with J gene TRBJ1-2, with TRBD1 as a possible D gene (6 bases). CDR1 and CDR2 (germline): SGHVS, FQNEAQ. Trimming pared 5 bases from V and 6 bases from J, leaving 10 bases between. The CDR3 is 12 residues long. CDR3 bases: TGTGCCAGCAGCCCGAACAGGGATGGCTACACCTTC. It codes for CASSPNRDGYTF. Drawing the rest from reference TRBV7-8 and TRBJ1-2, the complete variable domain is GAGVSQSPRYKVAKRGQDVALRCDPISGHVSLFWYQQALGQGPEFLTYFQNEAQLDKSGLPSDRFFAERPEGSVSTLKIQRTQQEDSAVYLCASSPNRDGYTFGSGTRLTVV.

The gene calls are TRBV6-1 and TRBJ1-4; D unresolved. Germline V CDR1 and CDR2: MNHNS, SASEGT. Trimming pared 0 bases from V and 1 base from J, leaving 6 bases between. This CDR3 has 15 amino acids. The CDR3 sequence: CASSEARGTNEKLFF. The CDR3 DNA reads TGTGCCAGCAGTGAAGCGCGGGGAACTAATGAAAAACTGTTTTTT.

The chain combines TRBV19 with TRBJ1-3; 8 bases are a match to TRBD1. CDR1 LNHDA and CDR2 SQIVND come from the germline V gene (reference sequence). After removal of 5 bases from V and 6 bases from J, the junction contained 3 bases not matched to a gene. The CDR3 runs to 13 residues. The CDR3 nucleotides read TGTGCCAGTAGTCCGGGACAGGCAAACACCATATATTTT. It encodes CASSPGQANTIYF.

The rearrangement joins TRBV28 to TRBJ1-6, with D perhaps TRBD1 (6 bases). The V gene lost 9 bases and the J gene lost 7 bases, with 13 bases spanning the gap. Germline loops: CDR1 MDHEN, CDR2 SYDVKM. The CDR3 totals 13 residues. The DNA of the CDR3 is TGTGCCAGTACCGGGACACCCAATTCACCCCTCCACTTT. It codes for CASTGTPNSPLHF.

V and J are TRBV27 and TRBJ2-3; 9 positions agree with TRBD2. J lost 7 bases, V lost 2 bases, and 10 bases had no gene match. Germline-derived CDR1 and CDR2 are MNHEY and SMNVEV (reference sequence). This CDR3 region has 16 residues. CDR3 sequence reads: CASSLGGVAGANTQYF. The CDR3 DNA reads as TGTGCCAGCAGTTTAGGGGGAGTAGCGGGGGCTAATACGCAGTATTTT.

This clone was recorded only once. J is TRBJ1-4 and V is TRBV7-9; TRBD1 matches at 8 bases. The CDR3 is 14 amino acids. The J segment lost 4 bases and the V segment lost 4 bases, leaving 2 bases of the junction unmatched. Germline assignment: CDR1 SEHNR and CDR2 FQNEAQ (reference sequence). The DNA of the CDR3 is TGTGCCAGCAGCTCGGGACAGGATAATGAAAAACTGTTTTTT. It translates to CASSSGQDNEKLFF.

The J gene is TRBJ2-1, the V gene TRBV19; 10 bases line up with TRBD2. The length of the CDR3 is 13 residues. Germline CDR1 and CDR2: LNHDA and SQIVND (reference sequence). V gave up 7 bases and J gave up 10 bases; unmatched junction bases: 7. CDR3 amino acids: CASIERGGREQFF. Here the CDR3 DNA reads TGTGCCAGTATAGAGCGGGGGGGCCGGGAGCAGTTCTTC.

The V and J genes are TRBV3-1 (or the pseudogene TRBV3-2) and TRBJ1-1, with 8 bases matching TRBD1. The J segment lost 1 base and the V segment lost 1 base, leaving 5 bases of the junction unmatched. CDR1 is LGHDT and CDR2 is YNNKEL in the germline V gene (reference sequence). The length of the CDR3 is 16 residues. The CDR3 nucleotides read TGTGCCAGCAGCCAAGTACAGGGGGTGACGAACACTGAAGCTTTCTTT. Translating it yields CASSQVQGVTNTEAFF.

The chain joins TRBV7-9 to TRBJ2-2; no reliable D call. The V end was cut by 1 base, the J end by 4 bases, with 7 bases between. This CDR3 spans 14 amino acids. Looked up from germline, CDR1 is SEHNR and CDR2 is FQNEAQ (reference sequence). Here the CDR3 reads CASSLGGITGELFF. As DNA, the CDR3 is TGTGCCAGCAGCTTAGGCGGTATCACCGGGGAGCTGTTTTTT.

The table lists this clone with a count of one. The chain combines TRBV23-1 with TRBJ1-2, with D possibly being TRBD1 (6 bases). TRBV23-1 is known as an ORF, though its function is uncertain. The CDR3 runs 17 residues. Trimming stripped 6 bases from V and 8 bases from J, with 28 bases between. Here the CDR3 DNA reads TGCGCCAGCAGCCCCCCCAAAAGTAGACAGGACCTATACGGCTACACCTTC. Protein product: CASSPPKSRQDLYGYTF.

The V call is TRBV18, the J call TRBJ2-7, with a possible D match to TRBD2 (5 bases). This CDR3 is 18 amino acids long. Between the trimmed V and J ends, which lost 3 bases and 5 bases, there was a span of 26 bases. Germline loops: CDR1 KGHSH, CDR2 LQKENI. CDR3 sequence reads: CASSPVTERGSVVHEQYF. For the CDR3, the DNA is TGTGCCAGCTCACCTGTCACGGAGAGAGGGTCCGTGGTCCACGAGCAGTACTTC.

In this sample, this clone turned up once. The chain carries TRBV6-5 and TRBJ1-2, with TRBD1 as a possible D gene (6 bases). There are 16 residues in the CDR3. Looked up from germline, CDR1 is MNHEY and CDR2 is SVGAGI. Trimming took off 2 bases at V and 8 bases at J, with 21 bases between the two ends. The CDR3 DNA reads as TGTGCCAGCAGTTACGGAGGACAGAAACCCTATGTGGGCTACACCTTC. Amino acids: CASSYGGQKPYVGYTF.

This chain uses TRBV7-2 with TRBJ2-7, with TRBD2 matching over 7 bases. The CDR3 length is 13 residues. Germline loops: CDR1 SGHTA, CDR2 FQGNSA. J was trimmed by 7 bases and V by 5 bases; bases with no gene match: 8. The CDR3 reads CASSLPGGREQYF. Here the CDR3 DNA reads TGTGCCAGCAGCCTCCCGGGGGGACGGGAGCAGTACTTC.

In DNA form, the CDR3 reads TGTGCCAGCTCAGATGACAGAAATCAGCCCCAGCATTTT. It yields the protein CASSDDRNQPQHF. The genes are TRBV18 and TRBJ1-5, with D maybe TRBD1 (5 bases). This CDR3 has 13 residues. CDR1 and CDR2 from the germline V gene are KGHSH and LQKENI. V dropped 5 bases and J dropped 4 bases, with 9 bases sitting between them.

On this clone itself: Additional DNA sequences in this sample encode the identical CDR3. This chain's CDR3 is CASSLEAQGGTEAFF. The CDR3 nucleotides are TGTGCCAGCAGCTTAGAGGCGCAGGGCGGCACTGAAGCTTTCTTT. The chain links TRBV7-2 to TRBJ1-1; tentatively, D is TRBD1 (5 bases). V lost 1 base and J lost 4, with 13 bases in between. The CDR3 runs to 15 residues. CDR1 and CDR2 (germline): SGHTA, FQGNSA.

V and J are TRBV7-9 and TRBJ1-1, with D perhaps TRBD1 (5 bases). Germline V CDR1 and CDR2: SEHNR, FQNEAQ (reference sequence). Trimming removed 0 bases from V and 4 bases from J, with 9 bases in between. The CDR3 is 14 amino acids. CDR3 sequence reads: CASSLARGFTEAFF. DNA for the CDR3: TGTGCCAGCAGCTTAGCGCGGGGGTTCACTGAAGCTTTCTTT.

CDR3: CASTDSNQPQHF. In DNA form, the CDR3 reads TGTGCCAGCACCGACAGTAATCAGCCCCAGCATTTT. The chain joins TRBV7-9 to TRBJ1-5, with D possibly matching TRBD1 (5 bases). The ends were cut back, 7 bases at V and 4 bases at J, with 8 bases in the middle. The CDR3 consists of 12 residues. Germline V gene data show CDR1 as SEHNR and CDR2 as FQNEAQ (reference sequence).

This clone appeared a few times. The rearrangement joins TRBV19 to TRBJ1-2, with D uncertain. Germline CDR1 reads LNHDA; CDR2 reads SQIVND (reference sequence). The CDR3 covers 12 residues. Trimming left V 3 bases short and J 4 bases short, with 6 bases between. The CDR3 DNA follows: TGTGCCAGTAGTATCCCGAGCTATGGCTACACCTTC. Translation gives CASSIPSYGYTF.

This sequence joins TRBV6-5 and TRBJ1-4; D possibly corresponds to TRBD1 (6 bases). The CDR3 runs 12 residues. V shed 7 bases and J shed 8 bases, with 11 bases lying between them. Germline assignment: CDR1 MNHEY and CDR2 SVGAGI. Written as DNA, the CDR3 is TGTGCCAGCACGCAGGGGAACGAAAAACTGTTTTTT. As protein: CASTQGNEKLFF.

The chain recombines TRBV4-3 with TRBJ1-5, with D unclear. V was pared by 1 base and J by 3 bases, with 4 bases between. The V gene's germline CDR1 is LGHNA and CDR2 YSLEER. The CDR3 spans 13 residues. Here the CDR3 DNA reads TGCGCCAGCAGCCAAGGAGACAATCAGCCCCAGCATTTT. It yields the protein CASSQGDNQPQHF.

The chain links TRBV12-3 or TRBV12-4 to TRBJ1-3; D gene ambiguous. Trimming left V 5 bases short and J 0 bases short, with 5 bases between. There are 13 residues in the CDR3. For the CDR3, the DNA is TGTGCCAGCAGTGAGATCTCTGGAAACACCATATATTTT. As protein: CASSEISGNTIYF.

The chain is built from TRBV7-7 and TRBJ2-7; TRBD2 matches at 12 bases. From germline, CDR1 is SSHAT and CDR2 FNYEAQ (reference sequence). J was trimmed by 2 bases and V by 5 bases; bases with no gene match: 4. The CDR3 sequence is 15 residues long. CDR3 sequence reads: CASSQGLAGTYEQYF. The CDR3 bases are TGTGCCAGCAGCCAAGGACTAGCGGGGACCTACGAGCAGTACTTC.

The V and J genes are TRBV6-5 and TRBJ2-1; 10 nucleotides align to TRBD1. J lost 8 bases, V lost 5 bases, and 9 bases had no gene match. The CDR3 is 15 amino acids. Germline V gene data show CDR1 as MNHEY and CDR2 as SVGAGI. The CDR3 protein is CASSRLQDRGYEQFF. As DNA, the CDR3 is TGTGCCAGCAGTAGACTCCAGGACAGGGGGTATGAGCAGTTCTTC.

This clone was counted only a few times. The chain recombines TRBV4-1 with TRBJ2-7; the D gene is possibly TRBD2 (6 bases). V lost 2 bases and J 3 bases, leaving 17 bases between the germline ends. Germline CDR1 and CDR2: MGHRA and YSYEKL. This CDR3 spans 16 amino acids. In nucleotides, the CDR3 is TGCGCCAGCAGCCAAAGGATCGGAGGGTTTATCTACGAGCAGTACTTC. Its protein product is CASSQRIGGFIYEQYF.

In this sample, this clone turned up a few times. The rearrangement uses TRBV12-3 or TRBV12-4 and TRBJ1-5; D not resolved. V was trimmed by 1 base and J by 7 bases, leaving 8 bases between them. The CDR3 runs 13 residues. CDR3 region: CASSLGGDQPQHF. The CDR3 nucleotides are TGTGCCAGCAGTTTAGGCGGAGACCAGCCCCAGCATTTT.

The CDR3 DNA reads as TGTGCCAGCAGCTTACAGGGACAGGGGGCGCGGGCTTTCTTT. Its translation is CASSLQGQGARAFF. The gene calls are TRBV7-3 and TRBJ1-1, with 12 positions matching TRBD1. Germline V CDR1 and CDR2: SGHTA, FQGTGA. This CDR3 is 14 amino acids long. J was trimmed by 11 bases and V by 2 bases; bases with no gene match: 6.